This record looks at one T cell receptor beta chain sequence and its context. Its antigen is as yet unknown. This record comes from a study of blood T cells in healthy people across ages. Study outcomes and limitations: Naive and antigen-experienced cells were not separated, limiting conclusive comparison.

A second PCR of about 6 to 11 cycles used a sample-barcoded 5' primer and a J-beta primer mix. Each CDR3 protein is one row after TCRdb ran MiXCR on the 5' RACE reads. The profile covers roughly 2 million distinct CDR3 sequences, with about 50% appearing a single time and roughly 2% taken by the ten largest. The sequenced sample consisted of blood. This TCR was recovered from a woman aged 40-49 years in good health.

CDR3 region: CASTEGGASQETQYF. The CDR3 DNA sequence: TGCGCCAGCACCGAAGGGGGAGCTAGCCAAGAGACCCAGTACTTC. The chain employs TRBV5-1 and TRBJ2-5; TRBD1 might be the D (6 bases). Trimming stripped 6 bases from V and 1 base from J, with 16 bases between. This CDR3 region has 15 residues. Germline V lookup: CDR1 SGHRS, CDR2 YFSETQ.